This T cell receptor beta chain was profiled in a study of vaccination and CD4 T cells after COVID-19. In the study overall: Post-COVID samples had a sampling time that fell a median around 100 days after diagnosis (range 35 to 161). Cells were stimulated with overlapping spike peptide pools from SARS-CoV-2, HCoV-NL63, HCoV-OC43 and HCoV-229E.

With the Oncomine TCR Beta short-read assay, DNA from cultured CD4+ T cells was sequenced. MiXCR, run by TCRdb on the PCR reads, gives a single entry per CDR3 protein. The sample contains about 14,000 distinct CDR3 sequences, about two fifths of which appear only once. With respect to this clonotype: Its specificity is unknown.

Regarding treatment: roughly ten-day PBMC culture with coronavirus spike peptide pools or control peptides (ViraFEST assay). Germline CDR1 LNHDA, CDR2 SQIVND (reference sequence). Trimming left V 5 bases short and J 1 base short, with 8 bases between. The CDR3 runs 13 residues. The TCR was taken from a human donor who had recovered from COVID-19. Input material: CD4+ T cells from blood, cultured in vitro. V and J are TRBV19 and TRBJ1-1; a possible D gene is TRBD1 (5 bases). The CDR3 bases are TGTGCCAGTAGTGACAGACAGAACACTGAAGCTTTCTTT. Protein product: CASSDRQNTEAFF.